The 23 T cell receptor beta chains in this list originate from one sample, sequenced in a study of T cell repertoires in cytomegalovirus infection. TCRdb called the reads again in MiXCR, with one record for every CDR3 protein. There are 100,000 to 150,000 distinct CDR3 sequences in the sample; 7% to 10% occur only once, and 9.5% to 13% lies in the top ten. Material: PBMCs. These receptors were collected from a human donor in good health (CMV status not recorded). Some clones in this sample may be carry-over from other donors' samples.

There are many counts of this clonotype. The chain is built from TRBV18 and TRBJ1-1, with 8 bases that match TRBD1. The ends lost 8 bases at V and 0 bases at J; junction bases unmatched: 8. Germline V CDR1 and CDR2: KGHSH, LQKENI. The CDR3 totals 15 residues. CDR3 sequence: CASGYTGGLNTEAFF. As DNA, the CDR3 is TGTGCCAGCGGATACACAGGGGGATTGAACACTGAAGCTTTCTTT.

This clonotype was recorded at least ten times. CDR3: CASSVDARITNTGELFF. CDR3 nucleotides: TGTGCCAGCAGCGTAGACGCGAGGATTACGAACACCGGGGAGCTGTTTTTT. V and J are TRBV9 and TRBJ2-2; D call uncertain. The CDR3 is 17 residues long. V was shortened by 0 bases and J by 0 bases, with 12 bases between the two germline ends. Germline values: CDR1 SGDLS, CDR2 YYNGEE.

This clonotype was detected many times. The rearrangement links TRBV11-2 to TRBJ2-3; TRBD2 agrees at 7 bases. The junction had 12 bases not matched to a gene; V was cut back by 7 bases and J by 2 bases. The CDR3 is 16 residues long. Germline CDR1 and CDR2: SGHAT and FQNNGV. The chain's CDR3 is CASTPGASGLTDTQYF. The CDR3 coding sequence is TGTGCCAGCACCCCCGGAGCTAGCGGCCTCACAGATACGCAGTATTTT.

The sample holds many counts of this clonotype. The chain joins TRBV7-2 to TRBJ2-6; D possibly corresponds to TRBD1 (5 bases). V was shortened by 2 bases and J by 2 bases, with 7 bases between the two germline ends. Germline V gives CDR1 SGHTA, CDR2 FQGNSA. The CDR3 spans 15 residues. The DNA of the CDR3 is TGTGCCAGCAGCTTATGGGGCGCTGGGGCCAACGTCCTGACTTTC. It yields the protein CASSLWGAGANVLTF.

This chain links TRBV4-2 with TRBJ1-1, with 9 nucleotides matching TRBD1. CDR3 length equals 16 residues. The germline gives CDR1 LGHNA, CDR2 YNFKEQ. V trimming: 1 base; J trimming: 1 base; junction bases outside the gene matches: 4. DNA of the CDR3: TGTGCCAGCAGCCAAGCGCCGGGACAGGGGAACACTGAAGCTTTCTTT. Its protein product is CASSQAPGQGNTEAFF.

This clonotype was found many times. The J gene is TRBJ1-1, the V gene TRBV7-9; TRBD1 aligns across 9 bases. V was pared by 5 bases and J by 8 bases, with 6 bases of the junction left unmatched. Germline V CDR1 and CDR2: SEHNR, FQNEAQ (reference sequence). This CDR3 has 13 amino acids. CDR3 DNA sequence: TGTGCCAGCAGCCTGGGACAGGGCCAGGAAGCTTTCTTT. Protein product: CASSLGQGQEAFF.

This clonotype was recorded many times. CDR3 DNA sequence: TGTGCCAGCTCCCCAGAAAACTATGGCTACACCTTC. Translation: CASSPENYGYTF. V is TRBV18 and J is TRBJ1-2, with D uncertain. Germline V gives CDR1 KGHSH, CDR2 LQKENI. The CDR3 is made up of 12 amino acids. V lost 6 bases to trimming and J lost 2 bases, with 7 bases between them. The full variable domain, its missing parts supplied by reference TRBV18 and TRBJ1-2, is NAGVMQNPRHLVRRRGQEARLRCSPMKGHSHVYWYRQLPEEGLKFMVYLQKENIIDESGMPKERFSAEFPKEGPSILRIQQVVRGDSAAYFCASSPENYGYTFGSGTRLTVV.

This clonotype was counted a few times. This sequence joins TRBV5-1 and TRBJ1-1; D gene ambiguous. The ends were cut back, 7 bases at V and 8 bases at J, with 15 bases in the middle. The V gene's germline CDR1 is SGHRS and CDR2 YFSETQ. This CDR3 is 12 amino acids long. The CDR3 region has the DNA TGCGCCAGCGCCACTGAATTGGGGGAAGCTTTCTTT. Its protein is CASATELGEAFF.

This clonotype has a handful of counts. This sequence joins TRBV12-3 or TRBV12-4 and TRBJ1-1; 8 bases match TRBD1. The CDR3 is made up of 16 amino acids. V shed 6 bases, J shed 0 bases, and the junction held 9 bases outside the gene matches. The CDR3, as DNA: TGTGCCAGCAGCCGCGGACAGGGCTACATGAACACTGAAGCTTTCTTT. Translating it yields CASSRGQGYMNTEAFF.

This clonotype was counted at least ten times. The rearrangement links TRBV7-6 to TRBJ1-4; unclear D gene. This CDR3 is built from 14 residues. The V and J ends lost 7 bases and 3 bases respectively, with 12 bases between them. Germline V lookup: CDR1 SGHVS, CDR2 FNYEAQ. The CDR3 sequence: CASTPGPSNEKLFF. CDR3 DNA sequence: TGTGCCAGCACTCCGGGTCCTTCTAATGAAAAACTGTTTTTT.

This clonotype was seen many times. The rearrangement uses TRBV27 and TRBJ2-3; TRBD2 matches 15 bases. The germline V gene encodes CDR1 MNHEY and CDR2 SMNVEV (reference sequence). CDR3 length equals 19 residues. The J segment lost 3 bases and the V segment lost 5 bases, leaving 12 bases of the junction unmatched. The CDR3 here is CASSPSGLAGGLGTDTQYF. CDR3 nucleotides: TGTGCCAGCAGTCCGTCCGGACTAGCGGGGGGGTTAGGTACAGATACGCAGTATTTT.

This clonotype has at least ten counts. DNA of the CDR3: TGTGCCAGCAGCCCGCCTCGGGGAGGGCTGATCTCTGGGGCCAACGTCCTGACTTTC. This encodes CASSPPRGGLISGANVLTF. This chain connects TRBV7-2 to TRBJ2-6, with 7 bases matching TRBD2. The CDR3 loop spans 19 amino acids. Germline V CDR1 and CDR2: SGHTA, FQGNSA. V lost 5 bases, J lost 0 bases, and 13 bases stayed unmatched. Using reference TRBV7-2 and TRBJ2-6 for the parts outside the CDR3, the full variable domain is GAGVSQSPSNKVTEKGKDVELRCDPISGHTALYWYRQSLGQGLEFLIYFQGNSAPDKSGLPSDRFSAERTGGSVSTLTIQRTQQEDSAVYLCASSPPRGGLISGANVLTFGAGSRLTVL.

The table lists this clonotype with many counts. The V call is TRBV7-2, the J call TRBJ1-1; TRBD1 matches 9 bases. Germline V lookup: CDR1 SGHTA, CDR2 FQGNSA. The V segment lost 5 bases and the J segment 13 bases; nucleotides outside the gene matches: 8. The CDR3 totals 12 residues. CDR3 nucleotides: TGTGCCAGCAGCAGTTTACAGGGGGCGCGTTTCTTT. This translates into CASSSLQGARFF.

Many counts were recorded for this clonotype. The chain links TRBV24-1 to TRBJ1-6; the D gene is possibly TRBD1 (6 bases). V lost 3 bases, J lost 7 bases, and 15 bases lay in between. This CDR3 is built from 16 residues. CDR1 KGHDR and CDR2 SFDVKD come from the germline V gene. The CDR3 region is CATSDVNRVSNSPLHF. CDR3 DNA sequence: TGTGCCACCAGTGATGTGAACAGGGTTAGCAATTCACCCCTCCACTTT.

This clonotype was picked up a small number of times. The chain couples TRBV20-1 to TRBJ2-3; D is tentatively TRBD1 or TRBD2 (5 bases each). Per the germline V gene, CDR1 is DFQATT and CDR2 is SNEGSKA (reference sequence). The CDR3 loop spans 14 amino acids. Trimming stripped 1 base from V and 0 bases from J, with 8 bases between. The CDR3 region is CSARGGSSTDTQYF. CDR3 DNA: TGCAGTGCTAGAGGGGGGAGTAGCACAGATACGCAGTATTTT.

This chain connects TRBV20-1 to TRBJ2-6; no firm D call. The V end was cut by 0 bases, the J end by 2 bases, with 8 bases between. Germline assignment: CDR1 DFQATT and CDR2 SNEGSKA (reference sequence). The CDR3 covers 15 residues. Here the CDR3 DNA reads TGCAGTGCTAGAGATTTTACCCCTGGGGCCAACGTCCTGACTTTC. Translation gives CSARDFTPGANVLTF.

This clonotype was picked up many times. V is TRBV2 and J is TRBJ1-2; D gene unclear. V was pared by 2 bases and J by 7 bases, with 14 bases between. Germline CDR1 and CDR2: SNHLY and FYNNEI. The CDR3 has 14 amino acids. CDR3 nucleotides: TGTGCCAGCAGTGAACTCAAACCGGAGGTTGGCTACACCTTC. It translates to CASSELKPEVGYTF.

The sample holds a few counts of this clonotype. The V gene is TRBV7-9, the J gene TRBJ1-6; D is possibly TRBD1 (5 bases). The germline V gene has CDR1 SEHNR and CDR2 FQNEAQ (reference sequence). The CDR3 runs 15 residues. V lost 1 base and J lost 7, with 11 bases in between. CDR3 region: CASSLGGTVNSPLHF. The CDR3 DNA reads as TGTGCCAGCAGCTTAGGCGGGACGGTAAATTCACCCCTCCACTTT.

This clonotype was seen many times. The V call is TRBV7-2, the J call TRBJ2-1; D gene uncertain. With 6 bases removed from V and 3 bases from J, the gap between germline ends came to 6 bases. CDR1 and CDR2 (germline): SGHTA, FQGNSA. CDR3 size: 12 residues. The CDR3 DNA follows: TGTGCCAGCAGACAGTACTACAATGAGCAGTTCTTC. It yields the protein CASRQYYNEQFF. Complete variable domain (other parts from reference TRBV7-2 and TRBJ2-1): GAGVSQSPSNKVTEKGKDVELRCDPISGHTALYWYRQSLGQGLEFLIYFQGNSAPDKSGLPSDRFSAERTGGSVSTLTIQRTQQEDSAVYLCASRQYYNEQFFGPGTRLTVL.

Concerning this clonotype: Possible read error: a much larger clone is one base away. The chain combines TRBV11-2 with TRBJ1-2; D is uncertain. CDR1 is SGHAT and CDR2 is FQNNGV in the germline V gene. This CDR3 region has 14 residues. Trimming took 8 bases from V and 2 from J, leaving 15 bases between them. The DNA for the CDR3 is TGTGCCAGCGGCAAAGACCCCTCCAACTATGGCTACACCTTC. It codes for CASGKDPSNYGYTF.

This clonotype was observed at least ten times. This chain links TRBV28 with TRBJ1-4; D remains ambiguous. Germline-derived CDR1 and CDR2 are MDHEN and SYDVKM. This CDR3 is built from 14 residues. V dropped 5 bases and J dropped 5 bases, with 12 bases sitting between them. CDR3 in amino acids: CASSPSFKNEKLFF. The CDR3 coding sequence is TGTGCCAGCAGTCCCTCATTCAAAAATGAAAAACTGTTTTTT.

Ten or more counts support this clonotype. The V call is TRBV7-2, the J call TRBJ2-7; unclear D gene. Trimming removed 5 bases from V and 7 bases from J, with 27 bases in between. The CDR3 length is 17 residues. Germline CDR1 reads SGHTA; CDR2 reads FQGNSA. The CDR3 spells CASSRLWLTKGMGEQYF. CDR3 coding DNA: TGTGCCAGCAGCCGACTCTGGCTGACCAAAGGGATGGGGGAGCAGTACTTC.

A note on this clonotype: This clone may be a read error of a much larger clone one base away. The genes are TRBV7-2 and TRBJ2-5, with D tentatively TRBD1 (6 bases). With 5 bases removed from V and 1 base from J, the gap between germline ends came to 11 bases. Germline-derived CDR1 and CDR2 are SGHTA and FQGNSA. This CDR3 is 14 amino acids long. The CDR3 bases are TGTGCCAGCAGCCACGACAGGTGCCAAGAGACCCAGTACTTC. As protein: CASSHDRCQETQYF.